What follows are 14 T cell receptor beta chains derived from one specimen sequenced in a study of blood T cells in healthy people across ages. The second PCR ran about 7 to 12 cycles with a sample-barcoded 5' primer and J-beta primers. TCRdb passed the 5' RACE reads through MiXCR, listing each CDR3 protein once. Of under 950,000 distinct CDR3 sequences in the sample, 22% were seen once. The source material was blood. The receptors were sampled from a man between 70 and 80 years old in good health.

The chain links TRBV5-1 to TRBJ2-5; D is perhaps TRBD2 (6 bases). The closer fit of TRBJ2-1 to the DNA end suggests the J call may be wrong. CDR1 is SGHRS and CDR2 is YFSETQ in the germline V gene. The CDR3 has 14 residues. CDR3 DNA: TGCGCCAGCATGGAGGGTATAGGAGGCCATGAGCAGTTCTTC. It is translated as CASMEGIGGHEQFF.

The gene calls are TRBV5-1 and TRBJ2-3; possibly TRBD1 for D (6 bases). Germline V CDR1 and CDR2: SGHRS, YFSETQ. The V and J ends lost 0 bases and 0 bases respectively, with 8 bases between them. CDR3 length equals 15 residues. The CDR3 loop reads CASSLGQASTDTQYF. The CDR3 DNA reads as TGCGCCAGCAGCTTGGGACAGGCTAGCACAGATACGCAGTATTTT.

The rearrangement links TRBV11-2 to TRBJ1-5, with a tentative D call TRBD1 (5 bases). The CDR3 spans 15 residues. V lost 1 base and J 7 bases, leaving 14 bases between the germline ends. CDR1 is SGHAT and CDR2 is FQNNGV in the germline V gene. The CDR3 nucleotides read TGTGCCAGCAGCTTAGGACCCGGGGGGGGACAGCCCCAGCATTTT. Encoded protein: CASSLGPGGGQPQHF.

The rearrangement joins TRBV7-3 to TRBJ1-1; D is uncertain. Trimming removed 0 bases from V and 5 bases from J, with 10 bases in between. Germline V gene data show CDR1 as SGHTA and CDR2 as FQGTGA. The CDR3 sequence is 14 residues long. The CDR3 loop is CASSLTGSLTEAFF. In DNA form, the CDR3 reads TGTGCCAGCAGCTTAACGGGATCGCTGACTGAAGCTTTCTTT.

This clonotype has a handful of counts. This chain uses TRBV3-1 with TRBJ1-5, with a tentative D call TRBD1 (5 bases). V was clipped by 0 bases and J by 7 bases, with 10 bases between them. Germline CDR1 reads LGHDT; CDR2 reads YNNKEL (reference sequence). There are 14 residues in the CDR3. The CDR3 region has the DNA TGTGCCAGCAGCCAAGACAGGGTGAGCCAGCCCCAGCATTTT. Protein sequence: CASSQDRVSQPQHF.

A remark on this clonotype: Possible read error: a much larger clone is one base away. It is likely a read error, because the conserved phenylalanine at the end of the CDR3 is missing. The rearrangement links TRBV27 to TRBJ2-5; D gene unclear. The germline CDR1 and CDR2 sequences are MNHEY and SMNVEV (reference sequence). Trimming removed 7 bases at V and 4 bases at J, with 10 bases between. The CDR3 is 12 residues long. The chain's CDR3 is CASKSMAETQYV. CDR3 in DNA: TGTGCCAGCAAATCCATGGCAGAGACCCAGTACGTC.

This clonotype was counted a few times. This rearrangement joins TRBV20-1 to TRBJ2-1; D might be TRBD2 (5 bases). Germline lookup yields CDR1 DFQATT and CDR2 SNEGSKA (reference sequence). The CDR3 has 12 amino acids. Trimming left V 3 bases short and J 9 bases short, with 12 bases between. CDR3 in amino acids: CSARTTRSEQFF. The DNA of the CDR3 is TGCAGTGCTAGGACTACACGGAGTGAGCAGTTCTTC.

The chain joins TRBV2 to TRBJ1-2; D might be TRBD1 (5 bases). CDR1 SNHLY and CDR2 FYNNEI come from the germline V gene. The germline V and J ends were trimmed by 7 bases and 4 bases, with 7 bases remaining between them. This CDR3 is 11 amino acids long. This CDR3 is CASTGAYGYTF. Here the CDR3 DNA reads TGTGCCAGCACCGGGGCCTATGGCTACACCTTC.

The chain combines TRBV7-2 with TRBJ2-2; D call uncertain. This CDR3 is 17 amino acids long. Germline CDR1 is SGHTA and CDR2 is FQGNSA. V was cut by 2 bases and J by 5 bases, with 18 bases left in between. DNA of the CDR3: TGTGCCAGCAGCTTATCCCCAGTGGTAGCTCCAACCGGGGAGCTGTTTTTT. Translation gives CASSLSPVVAPTGELFF.

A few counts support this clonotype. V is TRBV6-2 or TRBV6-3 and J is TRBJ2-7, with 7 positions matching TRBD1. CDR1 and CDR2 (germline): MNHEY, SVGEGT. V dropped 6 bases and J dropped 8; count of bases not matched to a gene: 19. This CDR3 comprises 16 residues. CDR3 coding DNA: TGTGCCAGCAGAACCTCTCTAGACAGGGAAGGAAACAAGCAGTACGTC. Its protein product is CASRTSLDREGNKQYV.

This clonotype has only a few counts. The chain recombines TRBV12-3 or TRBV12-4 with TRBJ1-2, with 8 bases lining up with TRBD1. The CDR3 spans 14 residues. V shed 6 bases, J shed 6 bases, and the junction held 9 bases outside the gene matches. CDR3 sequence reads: CASRPAGGVNGYTF. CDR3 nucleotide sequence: TGTGCCAGCAGACCAGCAGGGGGCGTAAATGGCTACACCTTC.

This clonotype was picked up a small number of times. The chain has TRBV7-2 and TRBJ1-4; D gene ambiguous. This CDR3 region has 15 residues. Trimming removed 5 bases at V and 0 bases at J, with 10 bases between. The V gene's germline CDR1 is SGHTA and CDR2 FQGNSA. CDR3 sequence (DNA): TGTGCCAGCAGCACCCGCAAGGCAACTAATGAAAAACTGTTTTTT. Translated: CASSTRKATNEKLFF.

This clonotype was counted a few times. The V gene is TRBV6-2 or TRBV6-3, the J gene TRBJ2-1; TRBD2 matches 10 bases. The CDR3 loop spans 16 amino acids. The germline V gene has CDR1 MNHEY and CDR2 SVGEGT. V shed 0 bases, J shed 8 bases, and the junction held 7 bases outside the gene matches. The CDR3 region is CASSYSRASGSYEQFF. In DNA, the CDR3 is TGTGCCAGCAGTTACTCCCGGGCTAGCGGGAGCTATGAGCAGTTCTTC.

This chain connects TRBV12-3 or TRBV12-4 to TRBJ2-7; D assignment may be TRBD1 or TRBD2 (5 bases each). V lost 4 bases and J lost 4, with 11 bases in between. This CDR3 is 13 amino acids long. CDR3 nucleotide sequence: TGTGCCAGCAGTTCTCAGGGAGCGTACGAGCAGTACGTC. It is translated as CASSSQGAYEQYV.